A selection of T cell receptor beta chains follows, all from one sample in a study of blood T cells in healthy people across ages. TCRdb ran MiXCR on the 5' RACE reads and lists one entry per CDR3 protein. There are some 900,000 distinct CDR3 sequences in the sample; 48% occur only once, and roughly 12% lies in the top ten. Sequences were obtained from blood. These receptors came from a man younger than 45 in good health. Each CDR3 is given with its conserved first and last residue. A D gene is named only where the DNA matches it firmly. The size field is filled for only some rows; it gives once, few, many or a size class.

j_gene: TRBJ2-5; abundance: .; d_gene: TRBD2; v_gene: TRBV4-1; CDR3aa: CASSQEIGGAGETQYF; CDR3nt: TGCGCCAGCAGCCAAGAAATCGGGGGGGCCGGAGAGACCCAGTACTTC
j_gene: TRBJ2-2; abundance: .; d_gene: .; v_gene: TRBV24-1; CDR3aa: CASRQDTGELFF; CDR3nt: TGTGCCAGTAGACAAGACACCGGGGAGCTGTTTTTT
j_gene: TRBJ1-2; abundance: .; d_gene: .; v_gene: TRBV10-3; CDR3aa: CAISEGGSNYGYTF; CDR3nt: TGTGCCATCAGTGAAGGAGGGTCCAACTATGGCTACACCTTC
j_gene: TRBJ2-1; abundance: .; d_gene: .; v_gene: TRBV5-1; CDR3aa: CASRKVARGADNEQFF; CDR3nt: TGCGCCAGCAGAAAGGTAGCCCGGGGGGCGGACAATGAGCAGTTCTTC
j_gene: TRBJ1-2; abundance: few; d_gene: .; v_gene: TRBV12-3/TRBV12-4; CDR3aa: CASSQLGGYGYTF; CDR3nt: TGTGCCAGCAGCCAACTGGGAGGCTATGGCTACACCTTC
j_gene: TRBJ2-3; abundance: .; d_gene: .; v_gene: TRBV20-1; CDR3aa: CSASIPDTQYF; CDR3nt: TGCAGTGCTAGTATCCCAGATACGCAGTATTTT
j_gene: TRBJ2-5; abundance: many; d_gene: .; v_gene: TRBV12-3/TRBV12-4; CDR3aa: CASSLEGSFETQYF; CDR3nt: TGTGCCAGCAGTTTAGAGGGGTCGTTCGAGACCCAGTACTTC
j_gene: TRBJ1-6; abundance: .; d_gene: .; v_gene: TRBV5-1; CDR3aa: CASSLNGGINNSPLHF; CDR3nt: TGCGCCAGCAGCTTGAATGGGGGCATCAATAATTCACCCCTCCACTTT
j_gene: TRBJ1-1; abundance: .; d_gene: .; v_gene: TRBV20-1; CDR3aa: CSARDGRSNTEAFF; CDR3nt: TGCAGTGCTAGAGATGGGCGGTCGAACACTGAAGCTTTCTTT
j_gene: TRBJ1-1; abundance: .; d_gene: .; v_gene: TRBV2; CDR3aa: CASSSVGGNLAEAFF; CDR3nt: TGTGCCAGCAGTAGCGTCGGGGGGAATTTGGCTGAAGCTTTCTTT
j_gene: TRBJ1-2; abundance: few; d_gene: .; v_gene: TRBV4-1; CDR3aa: CASSQVDMRGAYGYTF; CDR3nt: TGCGCCAGCAGCCAAGTAGATATGAGGGGCGCGTATGGCTACACCTTC
j_gene: TRBJ1-2; abundance: .; d_gene: TRBD1; v_gene: TRBV20-1; CDR3aa: CSAPGTGTNYGYTF; CDR3nt: TGCAGTGCGCCCGGGACAGGGACTAACTATGGCTACACCTTC
j_gene: TRBJ2-3; abundance: .; d_gene: .; v_gene: TRBV5-6; CDR3aa: CASSLPPANDTQYF; CDR3nt: TGTGCCAGCAGCTTGCCCCCAGCGAACGATACGCAGTATTTT
j_gene: TRBJ2-5; abundance: few; d_gene: TRBD2; v_gene: TRBV7-9; CDR3aa: CASSLMGGDQETQYF; CDR3nt: TGTGCCAGCAGCTTAATGGGAGGGGACCAAGAGACCCAGTACTTC
j_gene: TRBJ2-7; abundance: .; d_gene: .; v_gene: TRBV3-1; CDR3aa: CASTGRGDYEQYF; CDR3nt: TGTGCCAGCACCGGGCGGGGAGACTACGAGCAGTACTTC
j_gene: TRBJ1-1; abundance: .; d_gene: .; v_gene: TRBV5-1; CDR3aa: CASSVGRGKAEAFF; CDR3nt: TGCGCCAGCAGCGTGGGGCGGGGGAAGGCTGAAGCTTTCTTT
j_gene: TRBJ2-7; abundance: few; d_gene: .; v_gene: TRBV20-1; CDR3aa: CSAPQPHYEQYF; CDR3nt: TGCAGTGCTCCCCAACCCCACTACGAGCAGTACTTC
j_gene: TRBJ2-7; abundance: .; d_gene: TRBD2; v_gene: TRBV29-1; CDR3aa: CSVVVWGGSYEQYF; CDR3nt: TGCAGCGTTGTGGTTTGGGGAGGGTCCTACGAGCAGTACTTC
j_gene: TRBJ1-2; abundance: .; d_gene: TRBD1; v_gene: TRBV28; CDR3aa: CASSSETGMRYGYTF; CDR3nt: TGTGCCAGCAGTTCAGAGACAGGGATGAGATATGGCTACACCTTC
j_gene: TRBJ2-2; abundance: .; d_gene: TRBD2; v_gene: TRBV11-2; CDR3aa: CASSLRGLAVGAGELFF; CDR3nt: TGTGCCAGCAGCCTTCGGGGACTAGCGGTGGGGGCCGGGGAGCTGTTTTTT
j_gene: TRBJ2-7; abundance: many; d_gene: TRBD1; v_gene: TRBV27; CDR3aa: CASSPGTGGPYEQYF; CDR3nt: TGTGCCAGCTCACCCGGGACAGGGGGGCCCTACGAGCAGTACTTC
j_gene: TRBJ2-3; abundance: many; d_gene: TRBD1; v_gene: TRBV4-1; CDR3aa: CASSRQGADTQYF; CDR3nt: TGTGCCAGCAGTAGACAGGGGGCAGATACGCAGTATTTT
j_gene: TRBJ2-1; abundance: few; d_gene: TRBD1; v_gene: TRBV7-2; CDR3aa: CASSLTGGQVYNEQFF; CDR3nt: TGTGCCAGCAGCTTAACAGGGGGCCAAGTTTACAATGAGCAGTTCTTC
j_gene: TRBJ1-5; abundance: .; d_gene: .; v_gene: TRBV7-2; CDR3aa: CASSFSGVRTSNQPQHF; CDR3nt: TGTGCCAGCAGCTTCTCAGGTGTCAGGACAAGCAATCAGCCCCAGCATTTT
j_gene: TRBJ1-2; abundance: .; d_gene: .; v_gene: TRBV7-9; CDR3aa: CASSSRQPVDYTF; CDR3nt: TGTGCCAGCAGCTCCCGACAGCCCGTCGACTACACCTTC
j_gene: TRBJ2-1; abundance: .; d_gene: .; v_gene: TRBV6-5; CDR3aa: CASSKRSYQETQFF; CDR3nt: TGTGCCAGCAGTAAGCGGAGCTACCAAGAGACCCAGTTCTTC
j_gene: TRBJ1-5; abundance: .; d_gene: .; v_gene: TRBV6-5; CDR3aa: CASQGSGASNQPQHF; CDR3nt: TGTGCCAGCCAAGGTTCGGGGGCCTCAAATCAGCCCCAGCATTTT
j_gene: TRBJ2-7; abundance: few; d_gene: TRBD2; v_gene: TRBV9; CDR3aa: CASSGSGGPLYEQYF; CDR3nt: TGTGCCAGCAGTGGGAGCGGGGGGCCACTCTACGAGCAGTACTTC
j_gene: TRBJ2-2; abundance: .; d_gene: .; v_gene: TRBV4-3; CDR3aa: CASSQDGRAATRELFF; CDR3nt: TGCGCCAGCAGCCAAGACGGGCGTGCCGCCACCCGGGAGCTGTTTTTT
j_gene: TRBJ2-3; abundance: .; d_gene: .; v_gene: TRBV6-4; CDR3aa: CASRQDGVSSTDTQYF; CDR3nt: TGTGCCAGCAGACAGGACGGGGTCTCTAGCACAGATACGCAGTATTTT
j_gene: TRBJ1-1; abundance: .; d_gene: .; v_gene: TRBV7-9; CDR3aa: CASSLPAAGARTEAFF; CDR3nt: TGTGCCAGCAGCTTACCCGCAGCGGGGGCTAGGACTGAAGCTTTCTTT
j_gene: TRBJ2-3; abundance: .; d_gene: .; v_gene: TRBV11-2; CDR3aa: CASNGRTSTDTQYF; CDR3nt: TGTGCCAGCAATGGCCGGACTAGCACAGATACGCAGTATTTT
j_gene: TRBJ1-4; abundance: .; d_gene: TRBD1; v_gene: TRBV20-1; CDR3aa: CSARELRTGSNEKLFF; CDR3nt: TGCAGTGCTAGAGAACTAAGGACAGGAAGTAATGAAAAACTGTTTTTT
j_gene: TRBJ2-5; abundance: .; d_gene: .; v_gene: TRBV12-3/TRBV12-4; CDR3aa: CASRQTGLQETQYF; CDR3nt: TGTGCCAGCAGGCAGACAGGCCTCCAAGAGACCCAGTACTTC
j_gene: TRBJ2-3; abundance: few; d_gene: .; v_gene: TRBV6-5; CDR3aa: CASRSRGRSTDTQYF; CDR3nt: TGTGCCAGCCGAAGTCGGGGGCGGAGCACAGATACGCAGTATTTT
j_gene: TRBJ2-5; abundance: .; d_gene: TRBD2; v_gene: TRBV29-1; CDR3aa: CSVLGTSGSPGETQYF; CDR3nt: TGCAGCGTGCTCGGGACTAGCGGGAGCCCAGGGGAGACCCAGTACTTC
j_gene: TRBJ1-5; abundance: few; d_gene: .; v_gene: TRBV20-1; CDR3aa: CSALYGRGGTQGQPQHF; CDR3nt: TGCAGTGCGCTCTATGGGCGGGGGGGCACCCAGGGTCAGCCCCAGCATTTT
j_gene: TRBJ2-3; abundance: .; d_gene: .; v_gene: TRBV20-1; CDR3aa: CSARDWVRGGAGLTDTQYF; CDR3nt: TGCAGTGCTAGAGACTGGGTTAGGGGTGGTGCGGGGCTCACAGATACGCAGTATTTT
j_gene: TRBJ2-2; abundance: .; d_gene: .; v_gene: TRBV7-2; CDR3aa: CASSPTRVNTGELFF; CDR3nt: TGTGCCAGCAGCCCTACCAGGGTAAACACCGGGGAGCTGTTTTTT
j_gene: TRBJ2-1; abundance: .; d_gene: TRBD2; v_gene: TRBV20-1; CDR3aa: CSAELTSGAINEQFF; CDR3nt: TGCAGTGCCGAACTAACTAGCGGGGCTATTAATGAGCAGTTCTTC
j_gene: TRBJ1-2; abundance: .; d_gene: TRBD1; v_gene: TRBV28; CDR3aa: CASSSQGEGYGYTF; CDR3nt: TGTGCCAGCAGTTCCCAGGGGGAGGGTTATGGCTACACCTTC
j_gene: TRBJ2-5; abundance: few; d_gene: TRBD1; v_gene: TRBV6-2/TRBV6-3; CDR3aa: CASSLRTGQQETQYF; CDR3nt: TGTGCCAGCAGCCTCCGGACAGGCCAGCAAGAGACCCAGTACTTC
j_gene: TRBJ1-2; abundance: .; d_gene: TRBD1; v_gene: TRBV28; CDR3aa: CASSFTFRDRVVGYTF; CDR3nt: TGTGCCAGCAGTTTTACCTTTCGGGACAGGGTTGTCGGCTACACCTTC
j_gene: TRBJ2-3; abundance: .; d_gene: .; v_gene: TRBV5-1; CDR3aa: CASKVGSTDTQYF; CDR3nt: TGCGCCAGCAAGGTGGGGAGCACAGATACGCAGTATTTT
j_gene: TRBJ2-7; abundance: .; d_gene: .; v_gene: TRBV5-1; CDR3aa: CASSLGGQSNYEQYF; CDR3nt: TGCGCCAGCAGCTTGGGCGGTCAGTCCAATTACGAGCAGTACTTC
j_gene: TRBJ2-3; abundance: .; d_gene: TRBD2; v_gene: TRBV15; CDR3aa: CATSPRLAGATDTQYF; CDR3nt: TGTGCCACCAGTCCGCGACTAGCGGGGGCCACAGATACGCAGTATTTT
j_gene: TRBJ1-6; abundance: .; d_gene: TRBD1; v_gene: TRBV2; CDR3aa: CTSSEDRRTNSPLHF; CDR3nt: TGTACCAGCAGTGAGGACAGGCGCACAAATTCACCCCTCCACTTT
j_gene: TRBJ2-3; abundance: once; d_gene: TRBD2; v_gene: TRBV7-2; CDR3aa: CASMQAGRALADTQYF; CDR3nt: TGTGCCAGCATGCAAGCGGGGAGGGCCTTGGCAGATACGCAGTATTTT
j_gene: TRBJ2-5; abundance: .; d_gene: TRBD1; v_gene: TRBV28; CDR3aa: CASSPYYDRVQETQYF; CDR3nt: TGTGCCAGCAGTCCTTACTATGACAGGGTACAAGAGACCCAGTACTTC
j_gene: TRBJ2-1; abundance: .; d_gene: TRBD1; v_gene: TRBV11-1; CDR3aa: CASSSGMIGTGTYNEQFF; CDR3nt: TGTGCCAGCAGCTCAGGAATGATTGGGACAGGGACCTACAATGAGCAGTTCTTC
j_gene: TRBJ2-1; abundance: once; d_gene: .; v_gene: TRBV6-2/TRBV6-3; CDR3aa: CASSGGGMVPEQFF; CDR3nt: TGTGCCAGCAGTGGCGGCGGAATGGTCCCTGAGCAGTTCTTC
j_gene: TRBJ2-5; abundance: .; d_gene: TRBD1; v_gene: TRBV11-3; CDR3aa: CASSVGQGEETQYF; CDR3nt: TGTGCCAGCAGCGTCGGTCAGGGGGAAGAGACCCAGTACTTC
j_gene: TRBJ2-5; abundance: many; d_gene: TRBD2; v_gene: TRBV5-1; CDR3aa: CASSAGDYDTETQYF; CDR3nt: TGCGCCAGCAGCGCGGGGGACTACGATACAGAGACCCAGTACTTC
j_gene: TRBJ2-1; abundance: .; d_gene: .; v_gene: TRBV5-1; CDR3aa: CASSLGMSSYNEQFF; CDR3nt: TGCGCCAGCAGCTTGGGGATGAGCTCCTACAATGAGCAGTTCTTC
j_gene: TRBJ2-6; abundance: .; d_gene: .; v_gene: TRBV10-3; CDR3aa: CAISEAGSGANVLTF; CDR3nt: TGTGCCATCAGTGAGGCGGGGTCTGGGGCCAACGTCCTGACTTTC